The 23 T cell receptor beta chains in this list originate from one sample, sequenced in a study of T-cell memory formation after mild COVID-19. A single record per CDR3 protein comes from TCRdb applying MiXCR to the 5' RACE reads. The top ten clones hold 21% of a sample with about 340,000 distinct CDR3 sequences, 20% to 25% of them seen once. Material for sequencing was PBMCs or a T cell subset sorted from them (not recorded which). These receptors all come from a young man who had mild COVID-19 (a few samples of this study predate the infection). Cell type and time point are not known.

The chain uses TRBV28 and TRBJ2-7; D possibly corresponds to TRBD1 (6 bases). Trimming cost V 2 bases and J 2 bases, with 13 bases left between them. The CDR3 is made up of 15 amino acids. Germline V CDR1 and CDR2: MDHEN, SYDVKM. In DNA, the CDR3 is TGTGCCAGCAGTTTAGAGGGGGACCGAGCCTACGAGCAGTACGTC. This codes for CASSLEGDRAYEQYV.

This clonotype showed up just a few times. The rearrangement joins TRBV27 to TRBJ1-3; D might be TRBD1 (6 bases). Trimming took 4 bases from V and 0 from J, leaving 13 bases between them. The CDR3 totals 16 residues. Germline V CDR1 and CDR2: MNHEY, SMNVEV (reference sequence). CDR3 residues: CASSSGTFDSGNTIYF. CDR3 coding DNA: TGTGCCAGCAGTTCCGGGACATTCGACTCTGGAAACACCATATATTTT.

This clonotype was observed a few times. The chain employs TRBV19 and TRBJ2-3; D is perhaps TRBD1 (5 bases). Germline V gene data show CDR1 as LNHDA and CDR2 as SQIVND (reference sequence). The V gene lost 2 bases and the J gene lost 1 base, with 16 bases spanning the gap. CDR3 length equals 17 residues. CDR3 in amino acids: CASSISLEQDRTDTQYF. CDR3 bases: TGTGCCAGTAGTATATCTTTGGAACAGGACCGCACAGATACGCAGTATTTT.

This clonotype was picked up many times. The rearrangement uses TRBV7-2 and TRBJ1-5; D call uncertain. V lost 1 base, J lost 5 bases, and 6 bases lay in between. The length of the CDR3 is 13 residues. CDR1 and CDR2 (germline): SGHTA, FQGNSA. Here the CDR3 DNA reads TGTGCCAGCAGCTTAGAGGGAGATCAGCCCCAGCATTTT. Its translation is CASSLEGDQPQHF.

Many counts were recorded for this clonotype. The chain links TRBV5-1 to TRBJ2-3, with TRBD1 identical over 8 bases. The length of the CDR3 is 14 residues. The germline V gene encodes CDR1 SGHRS and CDR2 YFSETQ. The V and J ends lost 4 bases and 4 bases, in that order; junction bases with no gene match: 5. The CDR3 sequence: CASSIGQGPDTQYF. CDR3 nucleotide sequence: TGCGCCAGCAGCATAGGACAGGGTCCAGATACGCAGTATTTT.

This clonotype has just a few counts. The chain carries TRBV12-3 or TRBV12-4 and TRBJ1-5; TRBD1 is a possible D gene (5 bases). This CDR3 has 16 amino acids. Trimming shortened V by 1 base and J by 0 bases, and 10 bases separated the two germline ends. The CDR3 sequence: CASSLGTPYSNQPQHF. For the CDR3, the DNA is TGTGCCAGCAGTTTAGGGACACCTTATAGCAATCAGCCCCAGCATTTT.

J is TRBJ1-1 and V is TRBV7-2, with 8 bases aligning to TRBD1. CDR1 SGHTA and CDR2 FQGNSA come from the germline V gene. The CDR3 contains 16 residues. Trimming cost V 5 bases and J 6 bases; bases outside gene matches: 14. The CDR3 sequence is CASSAQVAGGFAEAFF. In DNA form, the CDR3 reads TGTGCCAGCAGCGCCCAGGTCGCAGGGGGCTTCGCTGAAGCTTTCTTT.

This clonotype was detected only a few times. J is TRBJ2-3 and V is TRBV20-1; TRBD2 agrees at 9 bases. The CDR3 totals 14 residues. Unmatched junction bases numbered 6, after V lost 6 bases and J lost 2 bases. Germline lookup yields CDR1 DFQATT and CDR2 SNEGSKA (reference sequence). DNA for the CDR3: TGCAGTGCCTCGACTAGCGGTGTCACAGATACGCAGTATTTT. Protein product: CSASTSGVTDTQYF.

This clonotype was counted at least ten times. The V and J genes are TRBV20-1 and TRBJ1-2; D may be TRBD1 (5 bases). CDR1 is DFQATT, CDR2 SNEGSKA, per germline (reference sequence). V shed 7 bases and J shed 4 bases, with 16 bases lying between them. CDR3 length: 13 residues. CDR3 nucleotide sequence: TGCAGTGGAGTGGGGGGAGAAGGCTATGGCTACACCTTC. Translated: CSGVGGEGYGYTF.

In its sample, this clonotype was seen a few times. The chain combines TRBV20-1 with TRBJ1-2, with no clear D. The CDR3 has 11 residues. Germline V lookup: CDR1 DFQATT, CDR2 SNEGSKA (reference sequence). Trimming took off 4 bases at V and 3 bases at J, with 6 bases between the two ends. The CDR3 nucleotides read TGCAGTGCTACCCCCGACTATGGCTACACCTTC. Its protein is CSATPDYGYTF.

The chain has TRBV7-8 and TRBJ2-1, with TRBD2 matching over 10 bases. The length of the CDR3 is 17 residues. CDR1 and CDR2 from the germline V gene are SGHVS and FQNEAQ. The ends lost 2 bases at V and 3 bases at J; junction bases unmatched: 7. Written as DNA, the CDR3 is TGTGCCAGCAGCTTACAGGCTAGCGGGGGATTCTACAATGAGCAGTTCTTC. This encodes CASSLQASGGFYNEQFF.

V is TRBV30 and J is TRBJ2-1; possibly TRBD2 for D (5 bases). Germline CDR1 is GTSNPN and CDR2 is SVGIG (reference sequence). The CDR3 is 11 amino acids. V dropped 1 base and J dropped 14 bases, with 12 bases sitting between them. The CDR3 region has the DNA TGTGCCTGGAGTGACGGGGTTAGGGAGTTCTTC. Translation gives CAWSDGVREFF.

There are a few counts of this clonotype. V usage is TRBV10-3 and J usage is TRBJ2-3; D call uncertain. Trimming removed 7 bases from V and 0 bases from J, with 11 bases in between. The CDR3 contains 14 residues. From germline, CDR1 is ENHRY and CDR2 SYGVKD. The chain's CDR3 is CAITVTLSTDTQYF. In nucleotides, the CDR3 is TGTGCCATCACCGTTACCCTTAGCACAGATACGCAGTATTTT.

The chain recombines TRBV4-3 with TRBJ2-1; 8 bases are shared with TRBD1. Trimming cost V 0 bases and J 5 bases; bases outside gene matches: 3. In germline, CDR1 is LGHNA, CDR2 YSLEER. This CDR3 region has 15 residues. Written as DNA, the CDR3 is TGCGCCAGCAGCCAAGACAGGGGGCTAAACAATGAGCAGTTCTTC. The encoded protein is CASSQDRGLNNEQFF.

The sample holds a few counts of this clonotype. The genes are TRBV4-3 and TRBJ1-6; D gene unclear. This CDR3 is 14 amino acids long. Per germline, CDR1 LGHNA and CDR2 YSLEER. The V end was cut by 5 bases, the J end by 7 bases, with 12 bases between. CDR3 sequence (DNA): TGCGCCAGCAGCTTGGCCGCTGGGAATTCACCCCTCCACTTT. Its protein is CASSLAAGNSPLHF.

This clonotype was observed a few times. This may come from a read error, since a much larger clone is one base off. This sequence joins TRBV9 and TRBJ1-1; D is unresolved. V was trimmed by 4 bases and J by 0 bases, leaving 7 bases between them. This CDR3 comprises 13 residues. Germline-derived CDR1 and CDR2 are SGDLS and YYNGEE. For the CDR3, the DNA is TGTGCCAGCAGCCACGGGGTGAACACTGAAGCTTTCTTT. Translation: CASSHGVNTEAFF. Full variable domain (missing parts from reference TRBV9 and TRBJ1-1): DSGVTQTPKHLITATGQRVTLRCSPRSGDLSVYWYQQSLDQGLQFLIQYYNGEERAKGNILERFSAQQFPDLHSELNLSSLELGDSALYFCASSHGVNTEAFFGQGTRLTVV.

Concerning this clonotype itself: Relative to the germline gene, one junction end is altered; a read error may explain this. The chain uses TRBV6-4 and TRBJ2-3, with 12 positions matching TRBD2. This CDR3 is 15 amino acids long. CDR1 and CDR2 from the germline V gene are MRHNA and SNTAGT. In DNA form, the CDR3 reads TGTGCCAGCAGTGTACTAGCGGGGGGTGGAGATAAGCAGTATTTT. Its protein product is CASSVLAGGGDKQYF.

In this sample, this clonotype turned up a few times. This chain connects TRBV7-2 to TRBJ2-7; possible D gene TRBD2, 7 bases. This CDR3 is built from 15 residues. V lost 4 bases and J 6 bases, leaving 19 bases between the germline ends. Germline loops: CDR1 SGHTA, CDR2 FQGNSA. This CDR3 is CASSSLGGGIPEQYF. CDR3 bases: TGTGCCAGCAGCTCCCTGGGCGGGGGCATTCCCGAGCAGTACTTC.

About this clonotype itself: Compared with germline, one end of the junction differs, possibly owing to a read error. The chain has TRBV4-1 and TRBJ2-7; weak D call: TRBD2 (5 bases). The germline V gene has CDR1 MGHRA and CDR2 YSYEKL. The CDR3 contains 13 residues. The CDR3 bases are TGCGCCAGCAGCCAAGATTTTCGGGCGCATCGGGGATTC. It is translated as CASSQDFRAHRGF.

This clonotype was seen a few times. The chain employs TRBV6-5 and TRBJ1-3; D uncertain. This CDR3 comprises 15 residues. Trimming stripped 0 bases from V and 4 bases from J, with 10 bases between. The V gene's germline CDR1 is MNHEY and CDR2 SVGAGI. CDR3 in amino acids: CASSYSGKAGNTIYF. The CDR3 DNA sequence: TGTGCCAGCAGTTACTCGGGAAAAGCGGGAAACACCATATATTTT.

The chain recombines TRBV5-4 with TRBJ2-2; D gene unclear. Trimming cost V 2 bases and J 6 bases, with 8 bases left between them. The CDR3 covers 13 residues. CDR1 and CDR2 from the germline V gene are SGHNT and YYREEE (reference sequence). This chain's CDR3 is CASSFEFSGELFF. For the CDR3, the DNA is TGTGCCAGCAGCTTCGAGTTTTCCGGGGAGCTGTTTTTT.

The rearrangement links TRBV6-2 or TRBV6-3 to TRBJ2-2, with 11 bases matching TRBD2. With V trimmed by 2 bases and J by 1 base, 6 bases remained unmatched. CDR1 MNHEY and CDR2 SVGEGT come from the germline V gene. This CDR3 has 18 residues. CDR3 region: CASSYRLAGGLNTGELFF. Here the CDR3 DNA reads TGTGCCAGCAGTTACAGGCTAGCGGGGGGCCTGAACACCGGGGAGCTGTTTTTT.

V and J are TRBV28 and TRBJ2-5; possible D gene TRBD1, 6 bases. Per the germline V gene, CDR1 is MDHEN and CDR2 is SYDVKM. V dropped 8 bases and J dropped 1 base, with 11 bases sitting between them. The length of the CDR3 is 13 residues. The CDR3 nucleotides read TGTGCCAGCGGAAGGACAGCCCAAGAGACCCAGTACTTC. Protein product: CASGRTAQETQYF.